This TCR beta chain was sequenced during a study of OX40 agonist ivuxolimab in advanced cancers. For the study in its entirety: Ivuxolimab was a fully human IgG2 agonistic monoclonal antibody targeting the costimulatory receptor OX40 (CD134). Intravenous ivuxolimab was administered to patients every 2 weeks at six dose levels: 0.01, 0.1, 0.3, 1.5, 3 and 10 mg/kg. Among the approximately 50 dose-escalation patients, some 20 had hepatocellular carcinoma, about 15 melanoma, 9 renal cell carcinoma and 9 head and neck cancer. In the dose-escalation cohort, approximately 82% of patients were male, and the mean age was approximately 55 years, with a range of roughly 20 to 80. Patients were allowed to have had prior anti-PD-1, anti-PD-L1 or anti-CTLA-4 therapy, and 30% to 40% of the dose-escalation patients had been treated with checkpoint inhibitors. Partial responses occurred in three dose-escalation patients: two with cutaneous melanoma and one with hepatocellular carcinoma. Peripheral TCRbeta sequencing was intended to test whether TCR sequence diversity was altered and clonal T-cell expansion was caused by ivuxolimab. The paper covers the monotherapy dose-escalation part of the phase I ivuxolimab trial, which included N of about 50 patients.

For sequencing of the TCRbeta CDR3 region, genomic DNA was extracted from the sorted cells. The immunoSEQ Assay was used to sequence the TCRbeta CDR3 regions. TCRdb's version of the immuneACCESS table is confined to in-frame rearrangements and falls short of the full clone set. An unresolved V gene accounts for under half of the shortfall where checked; the remainder is of unknown origin. The sample table holds under 80,000 clones, of which around 87% were seen once. Clones ranked in the top ten supply about 8.6% of the sample. This clone is a singleton in its sample. The antigen it recognizes is unknown. No base quality values were provided; no much bigger clone lies one nucleotide off. The trial excluded patients who had a history of autoimmune disease or were on systemic immunosuppression. In every dose cohort, peripheral blood was drawn for TCR sequencing at baseline, cycle 4 day 1, and cycle 7 day 1. The samples were drawn from a first-in-human, open-label, multicenter phase I dose-escalation trial of ivuxolimab. Adults with locally advanced or metastatic head and neck squamous cell, hepatocellular, melanoma or renal cell carcinoma were enrolled in the trial. Before TCR sequencing, CD4+ T cells and CD8+ T cells from peripheral blood were sorted into separate populations.

Overall study outcomes, separate from this receptor: On average, CD8+ T cells showed more expanded clones than CD4+ T cells after ivuxolimab. In the 0.1-3.0 mg/kg groups, partial responders were among the patients with the lowest normalized peripheral clonal expansion, particularly in CD8+ T cells. Low levels of normalized T-cell clonal expansion were also seen in some nonresponding patients. At doses from 0.1 to 3.0 mg/kg, clonal expansion was seen in both CD4+ and CD8+ blood T cells between baseline and week 6. Antigen specificity was not determined for the clonally expanded peripheral T cells.

This receptor was taken from an adult with an advanced solid tumor such as melanoma, head and neck, liver or kidney cancer. This specimen consisted of CD4+ or CD8+ T cells sorted from blood, obtained in a trial of the OX40 agonist ivuxolimab.

In nucleotide form, the sequence is TGTGCCAGCAGCCCTCTAGGGCAGCGGGGGGACACCGGGGAGCTGTTTTTT. The translation is CASSPLGQRGDTGELFF. This sequence uses TRBV5-5 and TRBJ2-2; TRBD2 agrees with 9 junctional bases. The V end gives up 4 bases and the J end 3 bases, leaving 10 bases in the junction not matched to a gene. Reading the germline V gene (reference sequence) gives CDR1 SGHKS and CDR2 YYEKEE. The CDR3, from cysteine to phenylalanine, totals 17 residues. The retained sequence is limited to the CDR3, 51 bases, with the frame set at the first base.